This is a list of T cell receptor beta chains from one sample in a study of OX40 agonist ivuxolimab in advanced cancers. TCRdb's table, derived via immunoSEQ multiplex PCR, lists solely in-frame clones and lacks some. The repertoire has around 43,000 clones, 86% of them found once; the top ten carry about 13%. The sample consisted of CD4+ or CD8+ T cells sorted from blood, taken in a trial of the OX40 agonist ivuxolimab. The receptors here all came from an adult with an advanced solid tumor such as melanoma, head and neck, liver or kidney cancer. Both conserved end residues are part of each CDR3. A D gene is named only where the DNA matches it firmly. Part of the rows lack a size; the others show once, few, many or a class for expanded clones.

>NA|NA|TRBV5-5|TRBJ1-1
CASSLGENTEAFF
TGTGCCAGCAGCCTTGGAGAGAACACTGAAGCTTTCTTT
>once|TRBD1|TRBV5-6|TRBJ1-1
CASSSTGTGLLSEAFF
TGTGCCAGCAGCTCCACCGGGACAGGGCTTTTATCTGAAGCTTTCTTT
>NA|NA|TRBV19|TRBJ1-1
CASSIRNTEAFF
TGTGCCAGTAGTATCAGGAACACTGAAGCTTTCTTT
>NA|TRBD2|TRBV4-1|TRBJ2-1
CASSFRLAGGGADEQFF
TGCGCCAGCAGCTTCCGACTAGCGGGGGGGGGTGCAGATGAGCAGTTCTTC
>NA|NA|TRBV7-9|TRBJ1-6
CASSLVGELVHF
TGTGCCAGCAGCCTAGTGGGCGAGCTGGTTCACTTT
>NA|NA|TRBV11-3|TRBJ2-2
CASTRGSGTGELFF
TGTGCCAGCACAAGGGGCAGCGGCACCGGGGAGCTGTTTTTT
>NA|NA|TRBV6-5|TRBJ1-2
CASTPTAFYGYTF
TGTGCCAGCACTCCGACTGCCTTCTATGGCTACACCTTC
>NA|NA|TRBV7-6|TRBJ2-3
CASSAEWTDTQYF
TGTGCCAGCAGTGCCGAGTGGACGGATACGCAGTATTTT
>NA|TRBD2|TRBV11-2|TRBJ2-7
CASSSNRGGTYEQYF
TGTGCCAGCAGCTCAAACCGGGGGGGCACCTACGAGCAGTACTTC
>medium-sized|TRBD2|TRBV19|TRBJ2-1
CASSSAGGHYNEQFF
TGTGCCAGTAGCTCAGCGGGGGGCCATTACAATGAGCAGTTCTTC
>NA|TRBD1|TRBV7-3|TRBJ1-2
CASSAPGTEYGYTF
TGTGCCAGCAGCGCCCCCGGGACAGAATATGGCTACACCTTC
>few|NA|TRBV28|TRBJ1-2
CASTGGPWYGYTF
TGTGCCAGCACGGGGGGGCCGTGGTATGGCTACACCTTC
>NA|TRBD1|TRBV4-1|TRBJ1-2
CASSHRDRDYGYTF
TGCGCCAGCAGCCACCGGGACAGGGACTATGGCTACACCTTC
>NA|TRBD2|TRBV5-8|TRBJ2-1
CASSPGPGLVGADYNEQFF
TGTGCCAGCAGCCCCGGCCCGGGACTAGTGGGGGCTGACTACAATGAGCAGTTCTTC
>NA|NA|TRBV9|TRBJ2-1
CASSVGQSSYNEQFF
TGTGCCAGCAGCGTAGGTCAGAGCTCCTACAATGAGCAGTTCTTC
>NA|NA|TRBV7-3|TRBJ2-1
CASSSWGGLVVEQFF
TGTGCCAGCAGCTCGTGGGGGGGCCTTGTGGTTGAGCAGTTCTTC
>once|NA|TRBV9|TRBJ1-4
CASSPRGQGYEKLFF
TGTGCCAGCAGCCCCCGTGGGCAGGGTTATGAAAAACTGTTTTTT
>NA|NA|TRBV6-4|TRBJ2-7
CASSDSRSPFNVDSYEQYF
TGTGCCAGCAGTGACTCGCGTAGCCCATTCAACGTCGACTCCTACGAGCAGTACTTC
>NA|NA|TRBV5-6|TRBJ2-3
CASSRGLDTQYF
TGTGCCAGCAGCCGAGGTCTGGATACGCAGTATTTT
>NA|NA|TRBV15|TRBJ1-2
CATSVRVGGGYTF
TGTGCCACCAGCGTCCGGGTGGGGGGTGGCTACACCTTC
>NA|NA|TRBV9|TRBJ1-2
CASSVALNDGEHGYTF
TGTGCCAGCAGCGTAGCCTTGAACGACGGGGAACATGGCTACACCTTC
>NA|TRBD1|TRBV14|TRBJ1-1
CASSQMGQGMGAFF
TGTGCCAGCAGCCAAATGGGACAGGGCATGGGAGCTTTCTTT
>NA|NA|TRBV28|TRBJ1-3
CASNGLMGGNTIYF
TGTGCCAGCAACGGGCTGATGGGTGGAAACACCATATATTTT
>NA|NA|TRBV6-5|TRBJ1-1
CASSYPEGTEAFF
TGTGCCAGCAGTTACCCGGAGGGGACTGAAGCTTTCTTT
>medium-sized|NA|TRBV13|TRBJ2-7
CASSVQSSYEQYF
TGTGCCAGCAGCGTACAGAGCTCCTACGAGCAGTACTTC
>NA|TRBD1|TRBV11-3|TRBJ2-1
CASSQGTVDEQFF
TGTGCCAGCAGCCAGGGGACAGTCGATGAGCAGTTCTTC
>NA|NA|TRBV9|TRBJ1-2
CASSPGIQTNYGYTF
TGTGCCAGCTCCCCGGGGATACAGACTAACTATGGCTACACCTTC
>NA|NA|TRBV10-1|TRBJ1-1
CASSDVGTEAFF
TGCGCCAGCAGTGACGTGGGCACTGAAGCTTTCTTT